Sequencing of this T cell receptor beta chain was carried out in a study of blood T cell repertoires in COVID-19. About the study: COVID-19 samples, acute and convalescent, were from the United States, Italy and Spain. Sources were T cells, B-cell-depleted T cells, or PBMCs; the material itself was cDNA or gDNA.

As processed by the authors: Amplification with reference gene primers provided the estimates of nucleated cell counts. Clones were read by immunoSEQ multiplex PCR, and TCRdb kept only the in-frame ones, dropping some. The V and J calls and the clone size are those of that table, but D and trimming were determined from the DNA. The repertoire holds about 400,000 clones, with 85% to 90% as singletons. This CDR3 is 14 amino acids long. Germline CDR1 reads LNHDA; CDR2 reads SQIVND (reference sequence). With 2 bases removed from V and 1 base from J, the gap between germline ends came to 8 bases. This study enrolled people aged about 18 to 100 from approximately 24 US geographic areas.

This chain joins TRBV19 and TRBJ1-2; unclear D gene. The receptor was derived from a woman between 25 and 40 years old who had recovered from COVID-19. Specimen: PBMCs or T cells enriched from blood (not recorded which). The CDR3 loop is CASSISSNNYGYTF. The CDR3, as DNA: TGTGCCAGTAGTATATCCAGTAATAACTATGGCTACACCTTC.